Listed below are T cell receptor beta chains from one sample, sequenced in a study of cytomegalovirus exposure and HLA in healthy donors. Clones were sequenced by immunoSEQ multiplex PCR, and TCRdb holds only the in-frame ones, with some missing. The sample lists about 120,000 clones; approximately 80% were seen once. The sample taken for sequencing was PBMCs. The receptors stem from a man aged 40-49 years in good health and CMV-seropositive. The CDR3 runs from the conserved cysteine through the conserved F or W. The order of the fields is clone size, V gene, J gene, D gene, CDR3 DNA, CDR3 protein. D genes are given only for firm matches. Where a row states a size, it is once, few, many or the class of an expanded clone; other rows omit it.

>NA|TRBV6-5|TRBJ1-6|NA
TGTGCCAGCAGGGGATCCCAGGGTTATAATTCACCCCTCCACTTT
CASRGSQGYNSPLHF
>few|TRBV21-1|TRBJ1-1|NA
TGTGCCAGCAGCAAAGCGTGGGCACCAGGTGAAGCTTTCTTT
CASSKAWAPGEAFF
>few|TRBV28|TRBJ1-2|NA
TGTGCCAGCAGCTCTGACTATGGCTACACCTTC
CASSSDYGYTF
>NA|TRBV11-3|TRBJ2-5|NA
TGTGCCAGCAGCTTAGTGGCACAAGAGACCCAGTACTTC
CASSLVAQETQYF
>NA|TRBV5-4|TRBJ2-1|TRBD2
TGTGCCAGCAGCCCCGGGACTAGCCTATCGGCAGGGTACAATGAGCAGTTCTTC
CASSPGTSLSAGYNEQFF
>NA|TRBV28|TRBJ1-6|NA
TGTGCCAGCAGTCCACTAGGGCAGGGGAAGAATTCACCCCTCCACTTT
CASSPLGQGKNSPLHF
>few|TRBV4-3|TRBJ2-1|NA
TGCGCCAGCAGCCAAGACAGGGGACCCTACAATGAGCAGTTCTTC
CASSQDRGPYNEQFF
>NA|TRBV6-5|TRBJ1-6|NA
TGTGCCAGCAGTTCCTCTGCAGGGCTTCGGCACTTT
CASSSSAGLRHF
>few|TRBV5-6|TRBJ2-3|NA
TGTGCCAGCAGCTCGGTGAGGACAGTTATGACAGATACGCAGTATTTT
CASSSVRTVMTDTQYF
>NA|TRBV25-1|TRBJ2-1|NA
TGTGCCAGCAGTGGATATACAGGGAGTGAGCAGTTCTTC
CASSGYTGSEQFF
>NA|TRBV18|TRBJ1-5|TRBD1
TGTGCCAGCTCACCGAACAGGGGGATGGAGCCCCAGCATTTT
CASSPNRGMEPQHF
>NA|TRBV28|TRBJ1-6|NA
TGTGCCAGCAGTTTAGATGGGACATATAATTCACCCCTCCACTTT
CASSLDGTYNSPLHF
>NA|TRBV7-2|TRBJ2-7|TRBD1
TGTGCCAGCAGCCCATGGACAGGAAGGAACGAGCAGTACTTC
CASSPWTGRNEQYF
>NA|TRBV7-3|TRBJ1-1|TRBD1
TGTGCCAGCAGCCCGACAGGGGCCCTGGAAGCTTTCTTT
CASSPTGALEAFF
>NA|TRBV5-4|TRBJ1-2|NA
TGTGCCAGCAGCCTATTGGCCGGGCAGGGATATGGCTACACCTTC
CASSLLAGQGYGYTF
>NA|TRBV5-6|TRBJ1-6|NA
TGTGCCAGCAGCTTGCGCGGGGGCATGGGGGCACCCCTCCACTTT
CASSLRGGMGAPLHF
>NA|TRBV30|TRBJ1-5|TRBD1
TGTGCCTGGAGTAAAACAGGGGGTAGAAGCAATCAGCCCCAGCATTTT
CAWSKTGGRSNQPQHF
>NA|TRBV5-1|TRBJ2-3|NA
TGCGCCAGCAGCTCCGTCTCCGGGGCAGATACGCAGTATTTT
CASSSVSGADTQYF
>NA|TRBV4-3|TRBJ2-3|TRBD2
TGCGCCAGCAGCCAAATTGGGGGGTGGGAGACTAGCGGCTCAAGTGATACGCAGTATTTT
CASSQIGGWETSGSSDTQYF
>NA|TRBV5-5|TRBJ1-1|NA
TGTGCCAGCAGCTTAGGTGAGGGAGGGACTGAAGCTTTCTTT
CASSLGEGGTEAFF
>NA|TRBV5-1|TRBJ1-4|TRBD1
TGCGCCAGCAGCCAGGGGGCCGGTGCGGCTAATGAAAAACTGTTTTTT
CASSQGAGAANEKLFF
>NA|TRBV5-5|TRBJ1-4|NA
TGTGCCAGCAGCTTGGGGTATAACAGAGTAAATGAAAAACTGTTTTTT
CASSLGYNRVNEKLFF
>NA|TRBV7-9|TRBJ2-2|NA
TGTGCCAGCAGCTTAACTGGGGCAGGGAACACCGGGGAGCTGTTTTTT
CASSLTGAGNTGELFF
>NA|TRBV28|TRBJ2-5|NA
TGTGCCAGCAGTGCCGGCGGGTTGGGCGAGACCCAGTACTTC
CASSAGGLGETQYF
>NA|TRBV28|TRBJ2-5|TRBD2
TGTGCCAGCAGTCGGGGTAGCGGGGGGGATCAAGAGACCCAGTACTTC
CASSRGSGGDQETQYF
>NA|TRBV4-1|TRBJ2-5|NA
TGCGCCAGCTGCCAATCCTCGTTACAGACGCAAGAGACCCAGTACTTC
CASCQSSLQTQETQYF
>NA|TRBV2|TRBJ1-4|TRBD1
TGTGCCAGCAGGCCCGGGACAGGGCTGACAAAACTGTTTTTT
CASRPGTGLTKLFF
>NA|TRBV2|TRBJ1-5|TRBD1
TGTGCCAGCAGCCAGAGGACAGGGAGCAATCAGCCCCAGCATTTT
CASSQRTGSNQPQHF
>NA|TRBV27|TRBJ2-7|NA
TGTGCCAGCAGTTTGAGAGGGCCCTCCTACGAGCAGTACTTC
CASSLRGPSYEQYF
>NA|TRBV19|TRBJ2-2|NA
TGTGCCAGTAGTACTTACAGGGCAGGTGACACCGGGGAGCTGTTTTTT
CASSTYRAGDTGELFF
>NA|TRBV28|TRBJ1-1|NA
TGTGCCAGCTACAGGGAGACTGAAGCTTTCTTT
CASYRETEAFF
>NA|TRBV4-3|TRBJ2-3|NA
TGCGCCAGCAGCCAAGGGATTGGTGGCGGCTCCCTCGCAGCGCAGTATTTT
CASSQGIGGGSLAAQYF
>NA|TRBV7-8|TRBJ2-1|NA
TGTGCCAGCAGCTTAGCACGGGGGGCCGTCTACAATGAGCAGTTCTTC
CASSLARGAVYNEQFF
>NA|TRBV7-9|TRBJ1-6|TRBD1
TGTGCCAGCAGCTCGGACAGGGGATATTCACCCCTCCACTTT
CASSSDRGYSPLHF
>few|TRBV29-1|TRBJ2-7|NA
TGCAGCGTTGCAAGGGGCATATCTTCCTACGAGCAGTACTTC
CSVARGISSYEQYF
>NA|TRBV5-1|TRBJ2-5|TRBD1
TGCGCCAGCAGCTTGCAAGACAGGGGGCAAGAGACCCAGTACTTC
CASSLQDRGQETQYF
>NA|TRBV9|TRBJ2-5|TRBD1
TGTGCCAGCAGCGGACAGGGGTGGGGAGAGACCCAGTACTTC
CASSGQGWGETQYF